This T cell receptor (beta chain) was observed in a study of shared clonotypes between healthy human individuals. The CDR3 has 11 residues. Trimming took 4 bases from V and 5 from J, leaving 5 bases between them. CDR1 and CDR2 (germline): SEHNR, FQNEAQ (reference sequence). Assay execution proceeded at the deep level. Genomic DNA from each subset was divided evenly over several immunoSEQ plates. TCRdb's table, derived via immunoSEQ multiplex PCR, lists solely in-frame clones and lacks some. Among a few hundred thousand clones, around 95% were seen once, and the ten largest hold 0.11%. Naive CD8 populations comprised CD45RO-negative cells positively selected for CCR7, excluding terminally differentiated effector memory CD45RA+ cells. Findings and caveats of the study: The diversity represented, both genetic and in exposure history, was limited by few donors. Sharing across a handful of donors was seen in about 5% of naive CD4 clonotypes.

With regard to this clone: Its antigen is as yet unknown. Other DNA sequences in this specimen translate into the identical CDR3.

The chain carries TRBV7-9 and TRBJ1-2, with D possibly TRBD1 on 5 matching bases. The sequenced sample was naive CD8+ T cells sorted from blood. This receptor was obtained from a woman aged 25 to 45 in good health. The CDR3 loop reads CASSSGYGYTF. The CDR3 coding sequence is TGTGCCAGCAGCTCAGGGTATGGCTACACCTTC.